This TCR beta chain originates from a study of OX40 agonist ivuxolimab in advanced cancers. Across the whole study: The study treated patients with ivuxolimab, an agonistic anti-OX40 (CD134) antibody. The mean age was about 61 years, ranging from roughly 23 to 80, with around four fifths of participants male.

Baseline was the first blood sampling point, followed by cycle 4 day 1 and cycle 7 day 1. Germline CDR1 and CDR2: SGHTA and FQGTGA. The trim removed 6 bases at V and 0 bases at J, leaving 6 bases unmatched. This CDR3 has 16 residues. Data came from immunoSEQ multiplex PCR; TCRdb stores just in-frame clones and leaves some out. The repertoire holds some 74,000 clones, with approximately 83% as singletons. The chain links TRBV7-3 to TRBJ2-2, with 8 bases matching TRBD1. The sequence was obtained from an adult with an advanced solid tumor such as melanoma, head and neck, liver or kidney cancer. This specimen consisted of CD4+ or CD8+ T cells sorted from blood, obtained in a trial of the OX40 agonist ivuxolimab. CDR3 nucleotide sequence: TGTGCCAGCAGTTATGCGACAGGGGCGAACACCGGGGAGCTGTTTTTT. Translating gives CASSYATGANTGELFF.